The T cell receptor (beta chain) under discussion was sequenced for a study of blood T cell repertoires in COVID-19. As for the study in general: The study drew acute and convalescent COVID-19 samples from the United States, Italy and Spain.

Generated by immunoSEQ multiplex PCR, the TCRdb table keeps only in-frame clones and is missing some. The sample has about 270,000 clones; about 87% are singletons. The V segment lost 2 bases and the J segment 4 bases; nucleotides outside the gene matches: 6. The CDR3 consists of 15 residues. CDR1 and CDR2 from the germline V gene are SGHTA and FQGNSA. This clonotype originated in a human donor in a cohort sampled during active COVID-19. The chain carries TRBV7-2 and TRBJ2-7, with 9 bases lining up with TRBD1. Source material: peripheral blood. In nucleotides, the CDR3 is TGTGCCAGCAGCTTACTGGGACAGGGTGGATACGAGCAGTACTTC. The encoded protein is CASSLLGQGGYEQYF.